This T cell receptor beta chain appears in the sequencing data of a study of regulatory and conventional T cells in RAG deficiency. Genomic DNA came from blood conventional CD4+ T cells gated CD25-low CD127-high. Some clones are missing from TCRdb's copy, which holds only in-frame ones; the method was immunoSEQ multiplex PCR. Of 30,000 to 35,000 clones listed, more than 75% are singletons. The CDR3 runs 13 residues. Germline CDR1 and CDR2: SGHDN and FVKESK. Losses at the gene ends were 3 bases for V and 7 bases for J; bases not matched to a gene: 0. Study-level findings and limits: In Omenn syndrome, Treg and Tconv repertoires overlapped >90%. These Omenn syndrome Treg sorts may hold peripherally activated cells instead.

As concerns this clone: What it binds is unknown.

The same specimen was also included in a second study, on regulatory T cells. That work adds: Primers: 52 TRBV forward and 13 TRBJ reverse.

The sequenced material came from CD4+ effector T cells sorted from blood. The TCR originated in a human donor in good health. The chain joins TRBV14 to TRBJ1-6; 7 nucleotides agree with TRBD1. CDR3 DNA sequence: TGTGCCAGCAGCCAGACAGGGAATTCACCCCTCCACTTT. This translates into CASSQTGNSPLHF.